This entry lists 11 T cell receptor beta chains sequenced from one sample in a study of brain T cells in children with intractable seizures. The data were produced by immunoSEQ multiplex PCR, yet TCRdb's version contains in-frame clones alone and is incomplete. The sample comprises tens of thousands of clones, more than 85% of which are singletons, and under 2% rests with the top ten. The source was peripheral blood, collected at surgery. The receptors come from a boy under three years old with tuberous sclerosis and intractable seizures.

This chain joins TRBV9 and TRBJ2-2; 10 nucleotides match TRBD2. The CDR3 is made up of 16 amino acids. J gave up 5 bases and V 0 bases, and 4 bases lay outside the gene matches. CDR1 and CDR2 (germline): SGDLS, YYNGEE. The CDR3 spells CASSVGLAGATGELFF. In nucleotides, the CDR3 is TGTGCCAGCAGCGTAGGTCTAGCGGGGGCGACCGGGGAGCTGTTTTTT.

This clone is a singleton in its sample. The CDR3 loop reads CASADARPPGELFF. DNA for the CDR3: TGTGCCAGTGCGGATGCTAGGCCGCCCGGGGAGCTGTTTTTT. V gene TRBV19 combines with J gene TRBJ2-2; D gene uncertain. Per the germline V gene, CDR1 is LNHDA and CDR2 is SQIVND (reference sequence). Trimming removed 8 bases at V and 6 bases at J, with 16 bases between. This CDR3 comprises 14 residues.

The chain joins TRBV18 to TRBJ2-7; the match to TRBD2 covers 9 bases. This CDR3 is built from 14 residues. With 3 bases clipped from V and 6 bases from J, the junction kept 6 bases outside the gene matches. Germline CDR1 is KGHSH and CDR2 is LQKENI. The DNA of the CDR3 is TGTGCCAGCTCACCGGGACTAGCCCCATCCGAGCAGTACTTC. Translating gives CASSPGLAPSEQYF.

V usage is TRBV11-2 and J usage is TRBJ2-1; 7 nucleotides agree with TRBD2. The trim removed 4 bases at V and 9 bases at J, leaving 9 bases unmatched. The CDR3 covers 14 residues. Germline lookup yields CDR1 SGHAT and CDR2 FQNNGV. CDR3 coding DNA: TGTGCCAGCAGCTCCCGACTGCGGGAGTTTGAGCAGTTCTTC. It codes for CASSSRLREFEQFF.

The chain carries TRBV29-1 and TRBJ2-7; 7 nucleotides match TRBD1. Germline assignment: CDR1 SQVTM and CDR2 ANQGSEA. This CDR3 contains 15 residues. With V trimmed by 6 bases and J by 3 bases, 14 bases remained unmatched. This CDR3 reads CSVAAYGDSNYEQYF. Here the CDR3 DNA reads TGCAGCGTCGCCGCTTATGGGGACAGTAACTACGAGCAGTACTTC.

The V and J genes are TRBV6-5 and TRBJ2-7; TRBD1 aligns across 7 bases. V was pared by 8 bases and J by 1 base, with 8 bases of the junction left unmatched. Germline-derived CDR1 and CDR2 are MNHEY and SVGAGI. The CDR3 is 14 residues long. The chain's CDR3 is CASPEGRGSYEQYF. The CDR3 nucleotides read TGTGCCAGCCCTGAGGGCAGGGGGTCCTACGAGCAGTACTTC.

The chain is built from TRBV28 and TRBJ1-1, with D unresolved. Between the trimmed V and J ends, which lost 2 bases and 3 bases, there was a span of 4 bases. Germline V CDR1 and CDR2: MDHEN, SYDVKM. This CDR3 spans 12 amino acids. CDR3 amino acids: CASSLRYTEAFF. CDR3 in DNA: TGTGCCAGCAGTTTACGATACACTGAAGCTTTCTTT.

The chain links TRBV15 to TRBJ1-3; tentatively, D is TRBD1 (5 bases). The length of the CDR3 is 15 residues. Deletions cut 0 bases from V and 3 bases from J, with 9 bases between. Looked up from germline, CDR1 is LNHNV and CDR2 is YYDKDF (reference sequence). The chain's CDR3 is CATSRDLQGGNTIYF. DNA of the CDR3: TGTGCCACCAGCAGAGATCTGCAGGGTGGAAACACCATATATTTT.

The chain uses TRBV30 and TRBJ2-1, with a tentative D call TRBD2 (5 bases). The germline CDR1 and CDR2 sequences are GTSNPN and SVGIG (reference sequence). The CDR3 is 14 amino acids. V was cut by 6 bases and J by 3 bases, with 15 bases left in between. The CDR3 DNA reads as TGTGCCTGTCAGCCGGGAATCATCTACAATGAGCAGTTCTTC. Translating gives CACQPGIIYNEQFF.

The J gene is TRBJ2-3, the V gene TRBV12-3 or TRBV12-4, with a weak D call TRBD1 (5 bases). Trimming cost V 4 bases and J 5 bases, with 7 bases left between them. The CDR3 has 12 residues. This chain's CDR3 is CASSSGLDTQYF. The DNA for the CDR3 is TGTGCCAGCAGTTCAGGGTTAGATACGCAGTATTTT.

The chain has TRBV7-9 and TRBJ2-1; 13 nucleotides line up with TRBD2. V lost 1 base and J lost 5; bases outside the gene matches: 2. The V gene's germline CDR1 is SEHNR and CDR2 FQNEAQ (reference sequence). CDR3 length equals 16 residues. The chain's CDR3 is CASSLVTSGGDNEQFF. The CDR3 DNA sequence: TGTGCCAGCAGCTTAGTAACTAGCGGGGGGGACAATGAGCAGTTCTTC.